This T cell receptor (beta chain) is drawn from a study of T cell responses to AZD1222 COVID-19 vaccine (dated by TCRdb to about 2021). Regarding the study in general: A total of 230 or so trial participants underwent TCR sequencing, of whom nearly 210 received two doses of AZD1222 and 26 received two doses of the MenACWY control vaccine. Trial participants were enrolled by age into subgroups of 18-55, 56-69 and 70-plus years, and around 150, 28 and 57 TCR-sequenced participants, respectively, were included in these subgroups. Paper-wide results and their limitations: Reportedly, almost half of the unique spike-specific TCRs recognized epitopes lying outside the regions that are mutated in the B.1.351 and B.1.1.7 variants. The vaccine-associated CD4 TCRs covered the entire spike protein, and the dominant responses fell in regions 160-218 and 743-854. Conclusions about previously exposed vaccinees are limited because only five to seven AZD1222 recipients were SARS-CoV-2 seropositive at baseline. No day 14 peak-response samples were available, so repertoires were characterized only after the peak T cell response. Participants were mostly white British and included more females than males, and it was suggested by the authors that clonal diversity may have been underestimated. A significant rise in spike-specific TCR breadth and depth was observed after two AZD1222 doses relative to day 0 and relative to MenACWY recipients. In the small 56-69-year group, the increase in depth fell short of significance, most likely because of low power.

As concerns this clone: The target of this receptor is not known. No base quality values were provided; no much bigger clone lies one nucleotide off.

The time point label for this specimen denotes: about 28 days (+/-7) after the second vaccine dose. AZD1222 recipients with second doses at about 4 weeks or about 12 weeks were pooled, because spike-specific TCR depth and breadth did not differ between schedules. Vaccinee samples were obtained from the UK trials COV001 and COV002, which included a single-blind randomized controlled phase 2/3 trial of AZD1222 (ChAdOx1 nCoV-19) in healthy adults. Trial participant PBMC samples were collected at day 0 and day 28 after the second dose for TCRbeta chain sequencing. From the cysteine through the phenylalanine, the CDR3 covers 15 amino acids. Only CDR3 DNA remains: 45 bases, in frame from the first base. The CDR3 regions of human TCRbeta chains were subjected to immunosequencing. Turning to the authors' computational methods: Repertoire TCRs were checked for matches against a reference library of SARS-CoV-2-specific TCRs that had been generated using the MIRA antigen-specificity platform. Breadth was defined as the fraction of unique TCRs that were SARS-CoV-2-associated. Depth was defined as the fraction of total T cells that were SARS-CoV-2-associated. Using the MIRA data, each spike-specific TCR was mapped to the spike region that the TCR reacts to and placed in a CD4 or CD8 class. Log10-transformed breadth and depth values were compared by one-way ANOVA with Sidak's multiple comparisons tests. In TCRdb, the immuneACCESS table is reduced to in-frame sequences with V and J assigned. These tables do not hold every clone; where another copy was compared, an unresolved V gene accounts for under half, and the others remain unexplained. That table is the source of V, J and clone size, and D and trimming were worked out from the DNA. In this sample the table shows more than 100,000 clones, 93% of which occur a single time. Less than 6% of the sample lies in the top ten.

Sequences were derived from peripheral blood, sampled 28 days after the second AZD1222 dose. The chain is assembled from TRBV21-1 and TRBJ1-2. TRBV21-1 is described as a pseudogene. The sequence was obtained from an adult who received the AZD1222 COVID-19 vaccine. The CDR3 protein sequence reads: CASSRGERGDYGYTF. The nucleotide sequence reads as follows: TGTGCCAGCAGCAGGGGTGAAAGAGGAGACTATGGCTACACCTTC.